The 21 T cell receptor beta chains given below trace back to one sample, sequenced in a study of T cell changes during pregnancy in multiple sclerosis. Data came from immunoSEQ multiplex PCR; TCRdb stores just in-frame clones and leaves some out. The sample includes about 120,000 clones, roughly 92% seen only once; the top ten take less than 7.5%. The sequencing here drew on peripheral blood, taken before pregnancy. These receptors originate from a female donor with multiple sclerosis, enrolled in a pregnancy study.

As DNA, the CDR3 is TGTGCCAGCTCACCCCTCGCAAGAGGGCGGATTTCCTACGAGCAGTACTTC. Protein product: CASSPLARGRISYEQYF. The chain joins TRBV18 to TRBJ2-7, with a tentative D call TRBD2 (5 bases). V was trimmed by 3 bases and J by 1 base, leaving 19 bases between them. The CDR3 is 17 amino acids. In germline, CDR1 is KGHSH, CDR2 LQKENI.

This chain joins TRBV6-6 and TRBJ1-2; 8 bases line up with TRBD1. Per the germline V gene, CDR1 is MNHNY and CDR2 is SVGAGI (reference sequence). The CDR3 sequence is 16 residues long. J gave up 7 bases and V 6 bases, and 16 bases lay outside the gene matches. CDR3 bases: TGTGCCAGCAGCCTACTGGGGGGACAGGCAGCCGGTGGCTACACCTTC. Its protein product is CASSLLGGQAAGGYTF.

The chain employs TRBV7-9 and TRBJ1-1; 7 bases are a match to TRBD1. J lost 1 base, V lost 5 bases, and 10 bases had no gene match. The CDR3 sequence is 16 residues long. Germline V CDR1 and CDR2: SEHNR, FQNEAQ (reference sequence). Here the CDR3 reads CASSPGGQGKNTEAFF. CDR3 DNA: TGTGCCAGCAGCCCAGGGGGTCAGGGAAAGAACACTGAAGCTTTCTTT.

The V and J genes are TRBV29-1 and TRBJ2-1; weak D call: TRBD1 (6 bases). The V gene lost 4 bases and the J gene lost 2 bases, with 15 bases spanning the gap. Germline V CDR1 and CDR2: SQVTM, ANQGSEA. This CDR3 has 15 residues. The CDR3 DNA follows: TGCAGCGTTGGGGGGACACCGAAAACCTACAATGAGCAGTTCTTC. Protein: CSVGGTPKTYNEQFF.

The chain recombines TRBV2 with TRBJ2-7; 8 bases fit TRBD1. The V segment lost 4 bases and the J segment 3 bases; nucleotides outside the gene matches: 14. The CDR3 is 17 amino acids. Germline CDR1 and CDR2: SNHLY and FYNNEI. The CDR3 DNA follows: TGTGCCAGCAGTGTGGGGGCAGGGGGCGCCGGGATCTACGAGCAGTACTTC. This codes for CASSVGAGGAGIYEQYF.

This clone was picked up a small number of times. V is TRBV30 and J is TRBJ1-6; TRBD1 aligns across 7 bases. The CDR3 is 14 residues long. With V trimmed by 2 bases and J by 10 bases, 8 bases remained unmatched. Germline CDR1 is GTSNPN and CDR2 is SVGIG (reference sequence). In nucleotides, the CDR3 is TGTGCCTGGAGTAGAGGGACAGACGGATCACCCCTCCACTTT. This translates into CAWSRGTDGSPLHF.

This rearrangement joins TRBV19 to TRBJ1-1; D remains unclear. Deletions cut 3 bases from V and 1 base from J, with 6 bases between. This CDR3 comprises 13 residues. The V gene's germline CDR1 is LNHDA and CDR2 SQIVND (reference sequence). The CDR3 loop reads CASSIRQNTEAFF. The CDR3 bases are TGTGCCAGTAGTATCCGACAGAACACTGAAGCTTTCTTT. The full variable domain, with the rest looked up from reference TRBV19 and TRBJ1-1, is DGGITQSPKYLFRKEGQNVTLSCEQNLNHDAMYWYRQDPGQGLRLIYYSQIVNDFQKGDIAEGYSVSREKKESFPLTVTSAQKNPTAFYLCASSIRQNTEAFFGQGTRLTVV.

This chain's CDR3 is CASSQTHRDRGWPGELFF. CDR3 DNA sequence: TGTGCCAGCAGCCAAACTCACCGGGACAGGGGTTGGCCCGGGGAGCTGTTTTTT. This chain connects TRBV16 to TRBJ2-2; TRBD1 agrees at 10 bases. There are 18 residues in the CDR3. Germline CDR1 is KGHSY and CDR2 is FQNENV. Losses at the gene ends were 2 bases for V and 6 bases for J; bases not matched to a gene: 12.

This clone appeared once. This chain uses TRBV7-8 with TRBJ1-1; D is ambiguous. Germline V gives CDR1 SGHVS, CDR2 FQNEAQ. Deletions cut 1 base from V and 7 bases from J, with 7 bases between. This CDR3 comprises 12 residues. The CDR3 loop is CASSLGVSEAFF. CDR3 coding DNA: TGTGCCAGCAGCTTAGGAGTTAGTGAAGCTTTCTTT.

The rearrangement joins TRBV6-1 to TRBJ1-1, with D unclear. The germline CDR1 and CDR2 sequences are MNHNS and SASEGT. This CDR3 comprises 14 residues. Trimming cost V 4 bases and J 1 base, with 10 bases left between them. The CDR3 region is CASSVRRPNTEAFF. The CDR3 DNA reads TGTGCCAGCAGTGTGAGGAGGCCGAACACTGAAGCTTTCTTT.

The chain uses TRBV7-9 and TRBJ1-6; TRBD1 matches at 8 bases. Looked up from germline, CDR1 is SEHNR and CDR2 is FQNEAQ (reference sequence). The CDR3 sequence is 16 residues long. The junction had 10 bases not matched to a gene; V was cut back by 5 bases and J by 7 bases. The CDR3, as DNA: TGTGCCAGCAGCCTAGATCCCGGGACAGGCAATTCACCCCTCCACTTT. This codes for CASSLDPGTGNSPLHF. The full variable domain, its missing parts supplied by reference TRBV7-9 and TRBJ1-6, is DTGVSQNPRHKITKRGQNVTFRCDPISEHNRLYWYRQTLGQGPEFLTYFQNEAQLEKSRLLSDRFSAERPKGSFSTLEIQRTEQGDSAMYLCASSLDPGTGNSPLHFGNGTRLTVT.

The V call is TRBV27, the J call TRBJ1-2; D call uncertain. The CDR3 has 17 residues. Germline-derived CDR1 and CDR2 are MNHEY and SMNVEV (reference sequence). Trimming left V 3 bases short and J 3 bases short, with 20 bases between. In DNA form, the CDR3 reads TGTGCCAGCAGTTTTAACCAGGCCGCCCGACTAGACTATGGCTACACCTTC. As protein: CASSFNQAARLDYGYTF.

This clone has a single count. The gene calls are TRBV9 and TRBJ2-5; D not resolved. Looked up from germline, CDR1 is SGDLS and CDR2 is YYNGEE. V was clipped by 0 bases and J by 5 bases, with 20 bases between them. This CDR3 has 17 residues. The CDR3 protein is CASSVAPLGRPEETQYF. The DNA of the CDR3 is TGTGCCAGCAGCGTAGCCCCTTTGGGCAGACCCGAGGAGACCCAGTACTTC.

This clone was recorded only once. The rearrangement links TRBV19 to TRBJ2-1, with 9 bases identical to TRBD2. The V gene end was trimmed by 3 bases and the J gene end by 4 bases; junction bases not matched to a gene: 4. Per the germline V gene, CDR1 is LNHDA and CDR2 is SQIVND (reference sequence). The CDR3 is 15 residues long. CDR3 coding DNA: TGTGCCAGTAGTATGCCTAGCGGGGTTTACAATGAGCAGTTCTTC. Protein sequence: CASSMPSGVYNEQFF.

This clone appeared once. The chain links TRBV6-1 to TRBJ1-2; D is unclear. The germline CDR1 and CDR2 sequences are MNHNS and SASEGT. The CDR3 loop spans 13 amino acids. V was clipped by 5 bases and J by 0 bases, with 7 bases between them. DNA for the CDR3: TGTGCCAGCAGTTTCCAATCTAACTATGGCTACACCTTC. Translating gives CASSFQSNYGYTF.

DNA for the CDR3: TGTGCCAGCACCCAAATTCGAGCGGGATCCAGCTCTGGGGCCAACGTCCTGACTTTC. It codes for CASTQIRAGSSSGANVLTF. This chain joins TRBV28 and TRBJ2-6; 7 nucleotides line up with TRBD2. Germline CDR1 and CDR2: MDHEN and SYDVKM. V shed 7 bases and J 0 bases; nucleotides not matched to a gene: 15. CDR3 size: 19 residues.

V usage is TRBV28 and J usage is TRBJ2-7; the match to TRBD2 covers 9 bases. The V gene end was trimmed by 8 bases and the J gene end by 3 bases; junction bases not matched to a gene: 8. Germline V gives CDR1 MDHEN, CDR2 SYDVKM. The CDR3 loop spans 14 amino acids. The CDR3 sequence: CASGRLAENYEQYF. The CDR3 coding sequence is TGTGCCAGCGGAAGACTAGCGGAAAACTACGAGCAGTACTTC.

The J gene is TRBJ2-2, the V gene TRBV5-1; 9 bases match TRBD2. Germline trimming cut 4 bases from V and 0 bases from J; bases unmatched to any gene: 7. The CDR3 sequence is 17 residues long. Germline assignment: CDR1 SGHRS and CDR2 YFSETQ. CDR3 in amino acids: CASSPGASGTNTGELFF. The CDR3 DNA reads as TGCGCCAGCAGCCCGGGGGCTAGCGGGACGAACACCGGGGAGCTGTTTTTT.

The chain links TRBV5-1 to TRBJ1-4, with no clear D. Trimming removed 5 bases at V and 2 bases at J, with 7 bases between. This CDR3 region has 13 residues. Germline CDR1 reads SGHRS; CDR2 reads YFSETQ. CDR3 protein: CASRSSTNEKLFF. The CDR3 DNA sequence: TGCGCCAGCAGGTCCTCGACTAATGAAAAACTGTTTTTT.

This rearrangement joins TRBV19 to TRBJ2-4; 9 bases are a match to TRBD1. The CDR3 has 15 residues. The germline V gene has CDR1 LNHDA and CDR2 SQIVND (reference sequence). Trimming at V came to 6 bases and at J to 7 bases, leaving 10 bases not matched to a gene. The CDR3 is CASSFGTGRMNIQYF. CDR3 bases: TGTGCCAGTAGCTTCGGGACAGGGCGGATGAACATTCAGTACTTC.

This chain connects TRBV19 to TRBJ2-3; D is perhaps TRBD2 (6 bases). Trimming removed 8 bases from V and 3 bases from J, with 18 bases in between. Looked up from germline, CDR1 is LNHDA and CDR2 is SQIVND (reference sequence). The CDR3 has 15 amino acids. CDR3 protein: CASVDGLARTDTQYF. CDR3 nucleotide sequence: TGTGCCAGTGTCGATGGCCTAGCGCGGACAGATACGCAGTATTTT.